The 21 T cell receptor beta chains given below trace back to one sample, sequenced in a study of blood T cell repertoires in COVID-19. The assay was immunoSEQ multiplex PCR, and TCRdb's table has in-frame clones only and misses some. The sample holds 50,000 to 60,000 clones; roughly nine tenths are singletons and the top ten take around 1.6%. The specimen sequenced was peripheral blood. These receptors originate from a man aged 60 to 75 with acute or convalescent COVID-19.

This chain joins TRBV2 and TRBJ1-2; 8 bases match TRBD1. V shed 8 bases, J shed 7 bases, and the junction held 6 bases outside the gene matches. Germline loops: CDR1 SNHLY, CDR2 FYNNEI. There are 12 residues in the CDR3. CDR3 sequence (DNA): TGTGCCAGCCGGACAGGGTACGGTGGCTACACCTTC. It yields the protein CASRTGYGGYTF.

CDR3 sequence reads: CASSLYFGSYEQYF. CDR3 DNA: TGCGCCAGCAGCTTGTACTTTGGCTCCTACGAGCAGTACTTC. The rearrangement joins TRBV5-1 to TRBJ2-7; the D is unclear. The CDR3 totals 14 residues. Germline CDR1 is SGHRS and CDR2 is YFSETQ. Trimming took 1 base from V and 0 from J, leaving 8 bases between them.

J is TRBJ1-2 and V is TRBV2, with a tentative D call TRBD1 (6 bases). The germline gives CDR1 SNHLY, CDR2 FYNNEI. Trimming cost V 10 bases and J 7 bases, with 16 bases left between them. The CDR3 has 12 amino acids. Here the CDR3 reads CATRQAAPGYTF. CDR3 bases: TGTGCCACCCGACAGGCTGCTCCTGGCTACACCTTC. The complete variable domain, with remaining parts taken from reference TRBV2 and TRBJ1-2, reads EPEVTQTPSHQVTQMGQEVILRCVPISNHLYFYWYRQILGQKVEFLVSFYNNEISEKSEIFDDQFSVERPDGSNFTLKIRSTKLEDSAMYFCATRQAAPGYTFGSGTRLTVV.

V usage is TRBV6-5 and J usage is TRBJ1-1; D is perhaps TRBD1 (6 bases). The germline gives CDR1 MNHEY, CDR2 SVGAGI. V dropped 7 bases and J dropped 13 bases, with 22 bases sitting between them. The CDR3 is made up of 13 amino acids. In nucleotides, the CDR3 is TGTGCCAGCACCCTTGCAGGTGGCAGGGGATTTTTCTTT. This translates into CASTLAGGRGFFF.

This chain connects TRBV7-2 to TRBJ2-2; unclear D gene. Germline CDR1 SGHTA, CDR2 FQGNSA. This CDR3 has 13 residues. The V and J ends lost 4 bases and 6 bases respectively, with 9 bases between them. Here the CDR3 DNA reads TGTGCCAGCAGCTCTGACAAGGCCGGGGAGCTGTTTTTT. As protein: CASSSDKAGELFF.

This clone occurred a few times. The V gene is TRBV3-1 (or the pseudogene TRBV3-2), the J gene TRBJ1-5; the D is unclear. Germline CDR1 is LGHDT and CDR2 is YNNKEL (reference sequence). This CDR3 comprises 13 residues. V dropped 4 bases and J dropped 7 bases, with 11 bases sitting between them. DNA for the CDR3: TGTGCCAGCAGCCCAGGTCCCTCCCAGCCCCAGCATTTT. It codes for CASSPGPSQPQHF.

V usage is TRBV6-5 and J usage is TRBJ2-1; 9 nucleotides agree with TRBD2. V lost 6 bases to trimming and J lost 6 bases; unmatched junction nucleotides: 6. CDR1 and CDR2 (germline): MNHEY, SVGAGI. The CDR3 extends over 14 amino acids. The CDR3 DNA reads TGTGCCAGCAGGCGGGGGGGACCTGTCAATGAGCAGTTCTTC. It translates to CASRRGGPVNEQFF.

The CDR3 nucleotides read TGTGCCAGCAGCCGGATCACAGGGCCTGGAAACACCATATATTTT. Its protein product is CASSRITGPGNTIYF. The chain links TRBV3-1 (or the pseudogene TRBV3-2) to TRBJ1-3, with a tentative D call TRBD1 (6 bases). V lost 4 bases, J lost 2 bases, and 12 bases lay in between. CDR3 length: 15 residues. Germline CDR1 LGHDT, CDR2 YNNKEL (reference sequence).

A few counts support this clone. The rearrangement uses TRBV4-1 and TRBJ1-5; TRBD1 is a possible D gene (5 bases). Trimming cost V 0 bases and J 5 bases, with 14 bases left between them. CDR1 and CDR2 (germline): MGHRA, YSYEKL. This CDR3 contains 16 residues. CDR3 sequence: CASSQERGRAYQPQHF. The CDR3 DNA reads TGCGCCAGCAGCCAAGAGAGAGGCAGGGCGTATCAGCCCCAGCATTTT.

This chain uses TRBV4-1 with TRBJ1-1; D might be TRBD1 (5 bases). The V gene lost 4 bases and the J gene lost 0 bases, with 12 bases spanning the gap. The CDR3 totals 15 residues. Germline-derived CDR1 and CDR2 are MGHRA and YSYEKL. CDR3 sequence reads: CASSPGRGMNTEAFF. DNA of the CDR3: TGCGCCAGCAGCCCCGGACGGGGGATGAACACTGAAGCTTTCTTT.

This chain uses TRBV7-2 with TRBJ2-7; a possible D gene is TRBD2 (7 bases). CDR1 and CDR2 (germline): SGHTA, FQGNSA. V lost 5 bases and J 6 bases, leaving 14 bases between the germline ends. The CDR3 sequence is 13 residues long. Here the CDR3 reads CASSRDTGGEQYF. The DNA of the CDR3 is TGTGCCAGCAGCCGGGACACGGGAGGCGAGCAGTACTTC.

This chain links TRBV15 with TRBJ2-3; possibly TRBD2 for D (6 bases). The germline gives CDR1 LNHNV, CDR2 YYDKDF (reference sequence). This CDR3 comprises 14 residues. V lost 1 base and J lost 2, with 7 bases in between. CDR3 in DNA: TGTGCCACCAGCAGAGCGGGACTCACAGATACGCAGTATTTT. Translation: CATSRAGLTDTQYF.

A note on this clone: Other DNA sequences of this sample code for an identical CDR3. This chain joins TRBV12-5 and TRBJ1-3; D unresolved. Germline V gene lookup returns CDR1 LGHNT and CDR2 FRNRAP. V was shortened by 1 base and J by 0 bases, with 7 bases between the two germline ends. The CDR3 spans 15 residues. The DNA of the CDR3 is TGTGCTAGTGGTTTGGGGCAAAGCTCTGGAAACACCATATATTTT. Its protein is CASGLGQSSGNTIYF.

The chain joins TRBV25-1 to TRBJ1-3, with D hard to call. Germline values: CDR1 MGHDK, CDR2 SYGVNS. The CDR3 is 15 amino acids. V lost 2 bases and J 3 bases, leaving 11 bases between the germline ends. In nucleotides, the CDR3 is TGTGCCAGCAGTGAAAATGGAGTAGGTGGAAACACCATATATTTT. This sequence encodes CASSENGVGGNTIYF. Complete variable domain (other parts from reference TRBV25-1 and TRBJ1-3): EADIYQTPRYLVIGTGKKITLECSQTMGHDKMYWYQQDPGMELHLIHYSYGVNSTEKGDLSSESTVSRIRTEHFPLTLESARPSHTSQYLCASSENGVGGNTIYFGEGSWLTVV.

The chain carries TRBV3-1 (or the pseudogene TRBV3-2) and TRBJ2-2; the D gene is possibly TRBD1 (7 bases). V dropped 8 bases and J dropped 4 bases, with 20 bases sitting between them. The germline CDR1 and CDR2 sequences are LGHDT and YNNKEL (reference sequence). The CDR3 spans 16 residues. CDR3 in amino acids: CASGKGAGGSTGELFF. The CDR3 DNA reads as TGTGCCAGCGGAAAGGGGGCAGGGGGGAGCACCGGGGAGCTGTTTTTT.

V and J are TRBV9 and TRBJ1-3; perhaps TRBD1 as D (5 bases). The germline CDR1 and CDR2 sequences are SGDLS and YYNGEE. Trimming removed 0 bases at V and 0 bases at J, with 10 bases between. The CDR3 has 16 residues. The DNA of the CDR3 is TGTGCCAGCAGCGTAGGGCCAGGGTCCTCTGGAAACACCATATATTTT. Its protein is CASSVGPGSSGNTIYF. The complete variable domain, with remaining parts taken from reference TRBV9 and TRBJ1-3, reads DSGVTQTPKHLITATGQRVTLRCSPRSGDLSVYWYQQSLDQGLQFLIQYYNGEERAKGNILERFSAQQFPDLHSELNLSSLELGDSALYFCASSVGPGSSGNTIYFGEGSWLTVV.

The chain combines TRBV18 with TRBJ1-2; TRBD1 might be the D (5 bases). V lost 2 bases and J lost 1, with 11 bases in between. Germline values: CDR1 KGHSH, CDR2 LQKENI. The length of the CDR3 is 15 residues. The DNA for the CDR3 is TGTGCCAGCTCACCAATCGGGGGGTATAACTATGGCTACACCTTC. This sequence encodes CASSPIGGYNYGYTF.

The chain links TRBV6-2 or TRBV6-3 to TRBJ2-3; 13 bases are a match to TRBD2. V gave up 2 bases and J gave up 1 base; unmatched junction bases: 12. CDR3 size: 20 residues. From germline, CDR1 is MNHEY and CDR2 SVGEGT. The CDR3 reads CASSYEGLAGLKGGTDTQYF. The CDR3 DNA sequence: TGTGCCAGCAGTTACGAGGGACTAGCGGGACTCAAGGGTGGCACAGATACGCAGTATTTT.

This chain joins TRBV6-1 and TRBJ1-1, with D possibly being TRBD1 (6 bases). The CDR3 contains 13 residues. Germline CDR1 and CDR2: MNHNS and SASEGT. Between the trimmed V and J ends, which lost 3 bases and 5 bases, there was a span of 10 bases. The DNA of the CDR3 is TGTGCCAGCAGTGACAGGGGACCAACTGAAGCTTTCTTT. Translated, it gives CASSDRGPTEAFF.

The chain uses TRBV3-1 (or the pseudogene TRBV3-2) and TRBJ1-2; D is undetermined. This CDR3 is 13 amino acids long. Trimming removed 4 bases at V and 6 bases at J, with 12 bases between. The germline V gene encodes CDR1 LGHDT and CDR2 YNNKEL (reference sequence). The CDR3 DNA follows: TGTGCCAGCAGCCCGGGGAGAGTGGATGGCTACACCTTC. It codes for CASSPGRVDGYTF.

The rearrangement joins TRBV2 to TRBJ1-2; D is uncertain. V was trimmed by 2 bases and J by 0 bases, leaving 10 bases between them. This CDR3 region has 15 residues. Germline V gene data show CDR1 as SNHLY and CDR2 as FYNNEI. The DNA of the CDR3 is TGTGCCAGCAGTGAAACGGTGCAGGCTAACTATGGCTACACCTTC. It specifies CASSETVQANYGYTF.